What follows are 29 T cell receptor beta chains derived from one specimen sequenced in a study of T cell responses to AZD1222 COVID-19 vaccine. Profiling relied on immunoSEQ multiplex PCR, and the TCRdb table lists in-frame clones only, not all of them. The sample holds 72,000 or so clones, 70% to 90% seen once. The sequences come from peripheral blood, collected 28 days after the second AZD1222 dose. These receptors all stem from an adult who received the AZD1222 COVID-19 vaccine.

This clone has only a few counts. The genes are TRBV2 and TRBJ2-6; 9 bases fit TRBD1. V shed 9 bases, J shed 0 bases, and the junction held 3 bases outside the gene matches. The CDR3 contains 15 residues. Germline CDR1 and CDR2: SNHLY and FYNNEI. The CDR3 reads CARDRGLSGANVLTF. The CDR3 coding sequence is TGTGCCAGGGACAGGGGCCTCTCTGGGGCCAACGTCCTGACTTTC.

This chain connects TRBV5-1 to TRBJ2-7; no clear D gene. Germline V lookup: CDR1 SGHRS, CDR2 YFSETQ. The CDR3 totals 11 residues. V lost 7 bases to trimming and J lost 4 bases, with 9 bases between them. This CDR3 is CASGHGYEQYF. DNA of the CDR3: TGCGCCAGCGGCCACGGGTACGAGCAGTACTTC.

Here the CDR3 DNA reads TGTGCCAGCAGCGCCAGGCCCAGATTCACAGGGGTCCAAAGAGGGACCCAGTACTTC. It is translated as CASSARPRFTGVQRGTQYF. The J gene is TRBJ2-5, the V gene TRBV21-1; the table's D call, TRBD1, has no DNA check behind it. TRBV21-1 is annotated as a pseudogene. The CDR3 has 19 residues.

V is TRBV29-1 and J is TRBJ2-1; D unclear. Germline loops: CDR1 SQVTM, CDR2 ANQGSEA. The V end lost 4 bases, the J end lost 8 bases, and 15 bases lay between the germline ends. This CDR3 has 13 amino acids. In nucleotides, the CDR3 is TGCAGCGTTGCAGCCACCCCGAGGTATGAGCAGTTCTTC. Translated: CSVAATPRYEQFF.

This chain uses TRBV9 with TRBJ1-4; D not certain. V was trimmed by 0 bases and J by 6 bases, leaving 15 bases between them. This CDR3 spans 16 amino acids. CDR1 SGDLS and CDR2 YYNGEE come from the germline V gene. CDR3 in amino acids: CASSVGLYGRYEKLFF. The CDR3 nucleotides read TGTGCCAGCAGCGTAGGACTCTATGGACGGTATGAAAAACTGTTTTTT.

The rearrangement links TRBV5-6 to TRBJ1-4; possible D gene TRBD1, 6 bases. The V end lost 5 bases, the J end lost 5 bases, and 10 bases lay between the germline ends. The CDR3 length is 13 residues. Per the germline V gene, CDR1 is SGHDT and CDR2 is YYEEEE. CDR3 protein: CASRDSYNEKLFF. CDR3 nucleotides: TGTGCCAGCAGGGACAGCTACAATGAAAAACTGTTTTTT.

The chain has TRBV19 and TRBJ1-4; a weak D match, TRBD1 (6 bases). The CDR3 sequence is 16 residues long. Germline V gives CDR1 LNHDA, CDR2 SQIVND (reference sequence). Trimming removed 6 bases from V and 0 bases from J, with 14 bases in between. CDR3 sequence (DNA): TGTGCCAGTAGACGACAGGAGGGGGCAACTAATGAAAAACTGTTTTTT. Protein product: CASRRQEGATNEKLFF.

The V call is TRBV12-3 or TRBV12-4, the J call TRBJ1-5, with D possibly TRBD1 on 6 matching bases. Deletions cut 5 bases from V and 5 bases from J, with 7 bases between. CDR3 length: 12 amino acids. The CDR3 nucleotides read TGTGCCAGCAGTGGGGGCCATCAGCCCCAGCATTTT. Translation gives CASSGGHQPQHF.

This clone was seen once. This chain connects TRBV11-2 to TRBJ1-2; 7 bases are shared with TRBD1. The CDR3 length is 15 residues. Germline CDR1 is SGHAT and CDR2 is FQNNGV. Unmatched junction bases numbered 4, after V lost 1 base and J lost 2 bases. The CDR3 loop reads CASSLGQGLNYGYTF. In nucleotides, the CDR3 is TGTGCCAGCAGCTTAGGACAGGGCTTAAACTATGGCTACACCTTC.

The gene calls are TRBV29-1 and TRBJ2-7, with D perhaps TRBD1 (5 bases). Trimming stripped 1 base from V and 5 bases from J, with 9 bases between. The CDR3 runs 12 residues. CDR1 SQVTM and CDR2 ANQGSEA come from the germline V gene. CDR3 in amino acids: CSVEGRGHEQYF. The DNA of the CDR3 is TGCAGCGTTGAAGGAAGGGGCCACGAGCAGTACTTC.

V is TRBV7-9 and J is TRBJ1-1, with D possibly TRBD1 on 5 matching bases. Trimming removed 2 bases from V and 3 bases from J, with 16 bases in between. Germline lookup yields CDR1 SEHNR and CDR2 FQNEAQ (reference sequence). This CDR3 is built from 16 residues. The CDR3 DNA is TGTGCCAGCAGCTTACGAACTTGGGGGAGGGACACTGAAGCTTTCTTT. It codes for CASSLRTWGRDTEAFF.

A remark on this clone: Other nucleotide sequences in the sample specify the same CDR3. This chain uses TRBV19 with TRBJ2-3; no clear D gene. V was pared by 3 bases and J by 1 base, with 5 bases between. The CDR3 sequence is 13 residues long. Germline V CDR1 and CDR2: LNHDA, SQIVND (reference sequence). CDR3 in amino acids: CASSIAGTDTQYF. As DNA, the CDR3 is TGTGCCAGTAGTATTGCGGGCACAGATACGCAGTATTTT. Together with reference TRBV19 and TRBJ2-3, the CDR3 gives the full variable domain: DGGITQSPKYLFRKEGQNVTLSCEQNLNHDAMYWYRQDPGQGLRLIYYSQIVNDFQKGDIAEGYSVSREKKESFPLTVTSAQKNPTAFYLCASSIAGTDTQYFGPGTRLTVL.

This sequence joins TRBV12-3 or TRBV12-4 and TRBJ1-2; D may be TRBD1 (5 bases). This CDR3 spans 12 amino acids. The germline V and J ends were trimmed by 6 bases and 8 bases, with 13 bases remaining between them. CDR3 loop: CASSFPQGGYTF. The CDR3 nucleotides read TGTGCCAGCAGCTTTCCTCAGGGCGGCTACACCTTC.

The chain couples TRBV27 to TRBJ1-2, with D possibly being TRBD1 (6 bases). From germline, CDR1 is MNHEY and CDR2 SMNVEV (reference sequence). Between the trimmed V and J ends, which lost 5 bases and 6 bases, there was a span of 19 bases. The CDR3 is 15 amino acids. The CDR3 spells CASSLRDTRRDGYTF. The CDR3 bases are TGTGCCAGCAGTCTCCGGGACACCCGGCGGGATGGCTACACCTTC.

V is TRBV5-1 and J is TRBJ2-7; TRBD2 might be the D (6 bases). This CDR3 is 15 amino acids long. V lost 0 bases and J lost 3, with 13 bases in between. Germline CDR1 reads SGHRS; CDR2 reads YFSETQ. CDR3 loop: CASSLAGDSIYEQYF. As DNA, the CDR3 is TGCGCCAGCAGCTTGGCCGGGGACTCCATCTACGAGCAGTACTTC.

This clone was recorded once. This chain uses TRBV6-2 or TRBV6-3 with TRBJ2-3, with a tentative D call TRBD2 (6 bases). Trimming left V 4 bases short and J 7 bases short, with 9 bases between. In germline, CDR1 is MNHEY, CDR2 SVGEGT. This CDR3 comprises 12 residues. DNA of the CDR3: TGTGCCAGCAGTTGGGGGGAGAATACGCAGTATTTT. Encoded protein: CASSWGENTQYF.

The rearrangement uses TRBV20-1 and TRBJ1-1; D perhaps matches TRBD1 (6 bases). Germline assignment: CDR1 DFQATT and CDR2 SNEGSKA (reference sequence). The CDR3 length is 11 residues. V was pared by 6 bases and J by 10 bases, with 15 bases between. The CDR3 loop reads CSARTVWGAFF. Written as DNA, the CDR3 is TGCAGTGCAAGGACAGTTTGGGGAGCTTTCTTT.

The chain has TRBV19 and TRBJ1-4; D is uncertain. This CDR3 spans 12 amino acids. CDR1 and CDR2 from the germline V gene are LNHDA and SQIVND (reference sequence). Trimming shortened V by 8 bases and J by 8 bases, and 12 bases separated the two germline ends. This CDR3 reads CASSGDREKLFF. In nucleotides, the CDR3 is TGTGCCAGTTCAGGTGATAGGGAAAAACTGTTTTTT.

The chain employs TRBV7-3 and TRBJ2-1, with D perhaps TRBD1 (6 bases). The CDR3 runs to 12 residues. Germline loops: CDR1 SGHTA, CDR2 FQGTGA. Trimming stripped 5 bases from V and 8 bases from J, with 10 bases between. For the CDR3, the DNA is TGTGCCAGCAGCGGACAGACCCATGAGCAGTTCTTC. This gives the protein CASSGQTHEQFF. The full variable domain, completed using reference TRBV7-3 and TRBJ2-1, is GAGVSQTPSNKVTEKGKYVELRCDPISGHTALYWYRQSLGQGPEFLIYFQGTGAADDSGLPNDRFFAVRPEGSVSTLKIQRTERGDSAVYLCASSGQTHEQFFGPGTRLTVL.

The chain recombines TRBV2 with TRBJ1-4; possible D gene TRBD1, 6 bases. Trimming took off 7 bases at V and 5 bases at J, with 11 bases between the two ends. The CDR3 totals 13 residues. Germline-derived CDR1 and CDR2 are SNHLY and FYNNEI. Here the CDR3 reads CASIFRGNEKLFF. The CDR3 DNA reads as TGTGCCAGCATTTTCAGGGGCAATGAAAAACTGTTTTTT.

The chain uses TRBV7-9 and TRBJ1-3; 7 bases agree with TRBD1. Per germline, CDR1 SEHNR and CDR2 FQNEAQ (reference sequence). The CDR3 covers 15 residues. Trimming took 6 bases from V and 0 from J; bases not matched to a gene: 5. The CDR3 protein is CASRPGQDSGNTIYF. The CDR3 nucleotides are TGTGCCAGCAGACCAGGACAGGACTCTGGAAACACCATATATTTT.

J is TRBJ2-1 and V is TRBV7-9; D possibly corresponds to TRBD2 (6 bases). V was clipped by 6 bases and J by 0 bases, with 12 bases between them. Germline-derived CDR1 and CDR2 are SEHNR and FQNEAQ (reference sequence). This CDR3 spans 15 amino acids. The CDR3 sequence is CASRDSGSSYNEQFF. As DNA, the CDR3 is TGTGCCAGCAGGGATAGCGGTAGCTCCTACAATGAGCAGTTCTTC.

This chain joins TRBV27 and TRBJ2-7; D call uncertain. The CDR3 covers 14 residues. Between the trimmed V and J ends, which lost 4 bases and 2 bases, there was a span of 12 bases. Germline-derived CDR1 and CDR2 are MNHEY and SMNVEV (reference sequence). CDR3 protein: CASSSPRGPYEQYF. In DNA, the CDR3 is TGTGCCAGCAGTTCTCCCCGCGGACCCTACGAGCAGTACTTC.

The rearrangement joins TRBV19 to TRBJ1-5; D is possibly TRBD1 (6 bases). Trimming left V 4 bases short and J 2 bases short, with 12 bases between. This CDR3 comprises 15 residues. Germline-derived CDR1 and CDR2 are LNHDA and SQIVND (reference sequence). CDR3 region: CASSKPGVGNQPQHF. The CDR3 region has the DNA TGTGCCAGTAGTAAACCAGGGGTGGGCAATCAGCCCCAGCATTTT.

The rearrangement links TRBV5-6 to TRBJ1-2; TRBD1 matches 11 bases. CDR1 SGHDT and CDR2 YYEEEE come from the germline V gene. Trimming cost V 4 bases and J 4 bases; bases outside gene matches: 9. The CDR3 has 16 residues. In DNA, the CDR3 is TGTGCCAGCAGCCGGACAGGGGGCTATAACCGCTATGGCTACACCTTC. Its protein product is CASSRTGGYNRYGYTF.

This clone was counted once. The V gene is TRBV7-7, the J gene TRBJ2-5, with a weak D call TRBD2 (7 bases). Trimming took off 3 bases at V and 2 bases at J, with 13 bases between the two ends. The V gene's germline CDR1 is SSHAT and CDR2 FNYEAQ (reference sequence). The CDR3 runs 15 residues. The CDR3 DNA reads TGTGCCAGCAGCTTGGTCAGGGGAGGGCAAGAGACCCAGTACTTC. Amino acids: CASSLVRGGQETQYF.

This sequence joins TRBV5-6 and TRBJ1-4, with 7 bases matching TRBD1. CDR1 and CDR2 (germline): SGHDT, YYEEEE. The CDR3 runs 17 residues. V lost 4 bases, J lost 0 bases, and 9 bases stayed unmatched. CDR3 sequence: CASSRRTGLATNEKLFF. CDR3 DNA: TGTGCCAGCAGCCGCAGGACAGGCCTTGCAACTAATGAAAAACTGTTTTTT.

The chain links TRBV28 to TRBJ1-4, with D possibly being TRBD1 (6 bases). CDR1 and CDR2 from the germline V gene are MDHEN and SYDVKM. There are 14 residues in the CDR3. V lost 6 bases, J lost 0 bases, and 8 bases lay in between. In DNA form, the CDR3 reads TGTGCCAGCAGACAGGGTGCAACTAATGAAAAACTGTTTTTT. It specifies CASRQGATNEKLFF.

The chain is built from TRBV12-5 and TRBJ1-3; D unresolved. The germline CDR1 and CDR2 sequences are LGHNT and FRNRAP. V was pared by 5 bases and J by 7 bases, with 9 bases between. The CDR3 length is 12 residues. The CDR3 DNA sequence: TGTGCTAGTGGTCCCGGCGGGAACACCATATATTTT. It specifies CASGPGGNTIYF. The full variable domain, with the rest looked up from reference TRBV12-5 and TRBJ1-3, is DARVTQTPRHKVTEMGQEVTMRCQPILGHNTVFWYRQTMMQGLELLAYFRNRAPLDDSGMPKDRFSAEMPDATLATLKIQPSEPRDSAVYFCASGPGGNTIYFGEGSWLTVV.